The next 19 T cell receptor beta chains were all read from a single sample in a study of blood T cells in healthy people across ages. A sample-barcoded 5' primer and a J-beta primer mix were used in a second PCR of roughly 6 to 11 cycles. TCRdb ran MiXCR on the 5' RACE reads and lists one entry per CDR3 protein. This sample yields 1,500,000 or so distinct CDR3 sequences, of which under 55% are seen a single time; under 5% belongs to the top ten. What was sequenced was blood. These receptors were obtained from a woman between 18 and 29 years old in good health.

On this clonotype itself: A junction end diverges from the germline sequence, so it may reflect a read error. The chain couples TRBV14 to TRBJ2-5; D gene uncertain. CDR1 and CDR2 (germline): SGHDN, FVKESK. CDR3 length: 11 amino acids. CDR3 coding DNA: TGTACCAGCAGCCAAGGGCCCCCGAAGTACTTC. Translating gives CTSSQGPPKYF.

The genes are TRBV11-2 and TRBJ1-1; 8 bases agree with TRBD1. The junction had 3 bases not matched to a gene; V was cut back by 2 bases and J by 4 bases. CDR1 SGHAT and CDR2 FQNNGV come from the germline V gene. The CDR3 is made up of 14 amino acids. CDR3 coding DNA: TGTGCCAGCAGCTTAATACAGGGGGTCACTGAAGCTTTCTTT. This encodes CASSLIQGVTEAFF. Complete variable domain (other parts from reference TRBV11-2 and TRBJ1-1): EAGVAQSPRYKIIEKRQSVAFWCNPISGHATLYWYQQILGQGPKLLIQFQNNGVVDDSQLPKDRFSAERLKGVDSTLKIQPAKLEDSAVYLCASSLIQGVTEAFFGQGTRLTVV.

The V call is TRBV5-1, the J call TRBJ2-7; possible D gene TRBD2, 5 bases. CDR1 and CDR2 (germline): SGHRS, YFSETQ. There are 17 residues in the CDR3. The V end lost 4 bases, the J end lost 2 bases, and 22 bases lay between the germline ends. CDR3 in DNA: TGCGCCAGCAGCCTCAGGACTGGCGGATCCCTTGCCTACGAGCAGTACTTC. As protein: CASSLRTGGSLAYEQYF.

The genes are TRBV4-1 and TRBJ2-3; maybe TRBD2 (6 bases). This CDR3 has 17 amino acids. CDR1 and CDR2 from the germline V gene are MGHRA and YSYEKL. V was shortened by 5 bases and J by 6 bases, with 24 bases between the two germline ends. For the CDR3, the DNA is TGCGCCAGCAGCTTTAAAACGAACTCACCGGGGAGGGATACGCAGTATTTT. Protein sequence: CASSFKTNSPGRDTQYF.

This clonotype came up a few times. V usage is TRBV5-1 and J usage is TRBJ2-7, with a weak D call TRBD2 (6 bases). The ends were cut back, 3 bases at V and 3 bases at J, with 13 bases in the middle. The germline V gene encodes CDR1 SGHRS and CDR2 YFSETQ. This CDR3 has 14 residues. In DNA form, the CDR3 reads TGCGCCAGCAGCTCCAAGATGGGAGGCTACGAGCAGTACTTC. It yields the protein CASSSKMGGYEQYF.

The V call is TRBV20-1, the J call TRBJ2-7; no definite D call. CDR3 length equals 13 residues. CDR1 is DFQATT and CDR2 is SNEGSKA in the germline V gene (reference sequence). Trimming shortened V by 3 bases and J by 2 bases, and 11 bases separated the two germline ends. In nucleotides, the CDR3 is TGCAGTGCTAGGGCCACCTGGGCCTACGAGCAGTACTTC. Residues: CSARATWAYEQYF.

This clonotype came up many times. The chain joins TRBV24-1 to TRBJ2-1, with a tentative D call TRBD1 (5 bases). Germline CDR1 KGHDR, CDR2 SFDVKD. Trimming shortened V by 4 bases and J by 3 bases, and 12 bases separated the two germline ends. This CDR3 is built from 15 residues. The CDR3 is CATSDPATVYNEQFF. The DNA of the CDR3 is TGTGCCACCAGTGACCCCGCGACAGTCTACAATGAGCAGTTCTTC.

The chain has TRBV20-1 and TRBJ2-1; D remains unclear. The DNA end is a closer match to TRBJ2-7, so the J assignment may be wrong. This CDR3 has 14 residues. CDR1 is DFQATT, CDR2 SNEGSKA, per germline (reference sequence). As DNA, the CDR3 is TGCAGTGCTAGAGATCAGAGCTCCTACAATGAGCAGTACTTC. This gives the protein CSARDQSSYNEQYF.

This clonotype turned up a few times. J is TRBJ1-2 and V is TRBV20-1, with TRBD1 identical over 11 bases. Unmatched junction bases numbered 15, after V lost 1 base and J lost 8 bases. CDR3 length: 17 residues. Germline V gene lookup returns CDR1 DFQATT and CDR2 SNEGSKA (reference sequence). The CDR3 loop reads CSARVQNGTGGRKGYTF. The CDR3 DNA reads TGCAGTGCTAGAGTCCAGAATGGGACAGGGGGTCGGAAGGGCTACACCTTC.

This chain connects TRBV7-2 to TRBJ2-1, with 8 bases matching TRBD2. The CDR3 is made up of 15 amino acids. V lost 5 bases to trimming and J lost 8 bases; unmatched junction nucleotides: 11. Germline values: CDR1 SGHTA, CDR2 FQGNSA. CDR3 residues: CASSGGLVGVYEQFF. CDR3 coding DNA: TGTGCCAGCAGCGGGGGACTAGTGGGAGTTTATGAGCAGTTCTTC.

Only a few counts were recorded for this clonotype. The gene calls are TRBV11-2 and TRBJ1-1, with D possibly matching TRBD1 (6 bases). CDR1 is SGHAT, CDR2 FQNNGV, per germline. The CDR3 has 15 residues. The V and J ends lost 2 bases and 1 base respectively, with 11 bases between them. CDR3 residues: CASSLITRGNTEAFF. CDR3 bases: TGTGCCAGCAGCTTAATTACCAGGGGGAACACTGAAGCTTTCTTT.

This clonotype was seen at least ten times. The V gene is TRBV9, the J gene TRBJ2-5; D might be TRBD1 (5 bases). The CDR3 is made up of 14 amino acids. The V gene's germline CDR1 is SGDLS and CDR2 YYNGEE. The ends were cut back, 9 bases at V and 2 bases at J, with 17 bases in the middle. Written as DNA, the CDR3 is TGTGCCAACCGACTGGCGGACAAACAAGAGACCCAGTACTTC. Its translation is CANRLADKQETQYF. Looking up the rest from reference TRBV9 and TRBJ2-5 gives the full variable domain: DSGVTQTPKHLITATGQRVTLRCSPRSGDLSVYWYQQSLDQGLQFLIQYYNGEERAKGNILERFSAQQFPDLHSELNLSSLELGDSALYFCANRLADKQETQYFGPGTRLLVL.

The V and J genes are TRBV2 and TRBJ1-5; D is uncertain. Germline CDR1 is SNHLY and CDR2 is FYNNEI. The CDR3 runs to 14 residues. Trimming cost V 6 bases and J 9 bases, with 18 bases left between them. In DNA form, the CDR3 reads TGTGCCAGCAGGAAGGGCCCGGAGAACGGGCCCCAGCATTTT. Translating gives CASRKGPENGPQHF.

This clonotype was seen a handful of times. The gene calls are TRBV6-2 or TRBV6-3 and TRBJ1-1; D uncertain. Germline V gene sequence: CDR1 MNHEY, CDR2 SVGEGT. The length of the CDR3 is 12 residues. V was shortened by 0 bases and J by 8 bases, with 7 bases between the two germline ends. The CDR3 DNA sequence: TGTGCCAGCAGTTACTCGAGCAGAGAAGCTTTCTTT. Translating gives CASSYSSREAFF.

Only a few counts were recorded for this clonotype. The J gene is TRBJ2-3, the V gene TRBV7-2; D is undetermined. The germline V gene encodes CDR1 SGHTA and CDR2 FQGNSA. This CDR3 is built from 15 residues. Trimming cost V 3 bases and J 4 bases, with 14 bases left between them. The DNA of the CDR3 is TGTGCCAGCAGCTTTCCGACGGCCACGGCAGATACGCAGTATTTT. Its translation: CASSFPTATADTQYF.

This clonotype was picked up one time. The rearrangement uses TRBV21-1 and TRBJ2-7. TRBV21-1 is noted as a pseudogene. The CDR3 is 14 amino acids. This chain's CDR3 is CASSAQSGPYEQYF. Written as DNA, the CDR3 is TGTGCCAGCAGCGCACAATCAGGTCCCTACGAGCAGTACTTC.

The sample holds a few counts of this clonotype. The chain couples TRBV28 to TRBJ2-7, with 8 bases lining up with TRBD1. CDR3 size: 19 residues. CDR1 MDHEN and CDR2 SYDVKM come from the germline V gene. V lost 4 bases and J lost 2; bases outside the gene matches: 19. In DNA form, the CDR3 reads TGTGCCAGCAGTTCCCGCGCCGGGACAGGTGCAAGTTGGACCTACGAGCAGTACTTC. It is translated as CASSSRAGTGASWTYEQYF.

The rearrangement links TRBV29-1 to TRBJ1-1; TRBD1 is a possible D gene (5 bases). The CDR3 extends over 14 amino acids. V was shortened by 6 bases and J by 1 base, with 15 bases between the two germline ends. The V gene's germline CDR1 is SQVTM and CDR2 ANQGSEA. The CDR3 DNA reads TGCAGCGTCAACACATTGACAGCGAACACTGAAGCTTTCTTT. This translates into CSVNTLTANTEAFF.

The V call is TRBV27, the J call TRBJ2-7, with D possibly TRBD1 on 5 matching bases. Trimming cost V 4 bases and J 6 bases, with 13 bases left between them. The germline V gene has CDR1 MNHEY and CDR2 SMNVEV (reference sequence). The CDR3 covers 13 residues. This CDR3 reads CASSYLDTREQYF. In DNA form, the CDR3 reads TGTGCCAGCAGTTACCTGGACACCCGCGAGCAGTACTTC.